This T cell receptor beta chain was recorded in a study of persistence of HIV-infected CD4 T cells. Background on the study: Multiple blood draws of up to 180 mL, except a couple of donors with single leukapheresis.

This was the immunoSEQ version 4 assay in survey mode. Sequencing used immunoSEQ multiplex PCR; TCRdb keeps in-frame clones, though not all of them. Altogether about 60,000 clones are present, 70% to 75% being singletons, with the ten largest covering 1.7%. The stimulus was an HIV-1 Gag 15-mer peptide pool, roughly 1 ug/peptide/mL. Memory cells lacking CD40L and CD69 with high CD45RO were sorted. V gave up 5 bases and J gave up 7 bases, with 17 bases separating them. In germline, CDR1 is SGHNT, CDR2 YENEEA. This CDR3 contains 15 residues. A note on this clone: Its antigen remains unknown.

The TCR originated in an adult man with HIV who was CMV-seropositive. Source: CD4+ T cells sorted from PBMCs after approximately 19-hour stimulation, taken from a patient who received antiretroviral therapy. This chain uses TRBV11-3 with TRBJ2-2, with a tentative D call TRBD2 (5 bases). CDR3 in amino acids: CASSGGSTQNGELFF. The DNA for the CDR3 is TGTGCCAGCAGCGGAGGTTCGACTCAGAACGGGGAGCTGTTTTTT.